Below are 23 T cell receptor beta chains sequenced from a single sample in a study of blood T cell repertoires in COVID-19. Measured with immunoSEQ multiplex PCR; TCRdb has only the in-frame clones, and not every one. The repertoire includes approximately 400,000 clones, about four fifths of them detected once, and 5.1% sits in the top ten. What was sequenced was PBMCs or T cells enriched from blood (not recorded which). The receptors here all came from a woman aged 45-59 years who had recovered from COVID-19.

The chain has TRBV11-2 and TRBJ1-2; D perhaps matches TRBD1 (5 bases). Germline assignment: CDR1 SGHAT and CDR2 FQNNGV. Trimming took 5 bases from V and 8 from J, leaving 21 bases between them. The CDR3 spans 15 residues. CDR3 residues: CASSALTTGTGGYTF. The CDR3, as DNA: TGTGCCAGCAGCGCCTTAACAACGGGCACAGGAGGCTACACCTTC.

The V gene is TRBV10-3, the J gene TRBJ2-6; 7 bases fit TRBD2. The CDR3 spans 16 residues. Trimming removed 6 bases from V and 0 bases from J; junction bases left unmatched: 5. In germline, CDR1 is ENHRY, CDR2 SYGVKD. For the CDR3, the DNA is TGTGCCATCAGAAGCGGGGCTGACTCTGGGGCCAACGTCCTGACTTTC. Its translation is CAIRSGADSGANVLTF.

The CDR3 nucleotides read TGCAGCGCACGTTTAGCGGGAGGGCCGGGCAATGAGCAGTTCTTC. This gives the protein CSARLAGGPGNEQFF. The rearrangement joins TRBV29-1 to TRBJ2-1; 11 bases agree with TRBD2. In germline, CDR1 is SQVTM, CDR2 ANQGSEA. Losses at the gene ends were 7 bases for V and 6 bases for J; bases not matched to a gene: 11. The CDR3 has 15 residues.

The chain combines TRBV5-1 with TRBJ2-1; 8 bases are a match to TRBD1. With 3 bases clipped from V and 9 bases from J, the junction kept 20 bases outside the gene matches. Germline-derived CDR1 and CDR2 are SGHRS and YFSETQ. This CDR3 has 18 residues. The DNA of the CDR3 is TGCGCCAGCAGCTGGGATGGGACAGGCGTGGGGCTTGTGGCTGAGCAGTTCTTC. Protein: CASSWDGTGVGLVAEQFF.

The V and J genes are TRBV10-3 and TRBJ1-4; D uncertain. The length of the CDR3 is 12 residues. Trimming left V 3 bases short and J 8 bases short, with 7 bases between. CDR1 and CDR2 from the germline V gene are ENHRY and SYGVKD. Here the CDR3 DNA reads TGTGCCATCAGTGACCACAGAGAAAAACTGTTTTTT. Its protein product is CAISDHREKLFF.

This clone was found a few times. This chain uses TRBV29-1 with TRBJ1-1; no clear D gene. CDR1 is SQVTM, CDR2 ANQGSEA, per germline. The germline V and J ends were trimmed by 6 bases and 5 bases, with 22 bases remaining between them. CDR3 length: 15 amino acids. This CDR3 reads CSVAYVSAVKTEAFF. The DNA for the CDR3 is TGCAGCGTCGCCTACGTTTCTGCGGTCAAGACTGAAGCTTTCTTT.

The CDR3, as DNA: TGTGCCAGCAGCTTGGGGGAGGGGTTTCTCAATGAGCAGTTCTTC. Its protein is CASSLGEGFLNEQFF. The chain joins TRBV5-4 to TRBJ2-1; TRBD2 matches at 7 bases. Germline trimming cut 0 bases from V and 6 bases from J; bases unmatched to any gene: 6. Germline CDR1 SGHNT, CDR2 YYREEE (reference sequence). This CDR3 spans 15 amino acids.

The chain combines TRBV5-6 with TRBJ2-2, with D hard to call. The CDR3 sequence is 16 residues long. The V and J ends lost 0 bases and 4 bases respectively, with 13 bases between them. Germline CDR1 and CDR2: SGHDT and YYEEEE. In DNA, the CDR3 is TGTGCCAGCAGCTTGGGTTGGCGGCCCGCCACCGGGGAGCTGTTTTTT. Its protein is CASSLGWRPATGELFF.

The chain uses TRBV7-2 and TRBJ2-3; TRBD2 aligns across 8 bases. CDR1 is SGHTA and CDR2 is FQGNSA in the germline V gene. Trimming removed 2 bases from V and 6 bases from J; junction bases left unmatched: 10. The CDR3 has 16 residues. This CDR3 reads CASSLSGAGVGDTQYF. The CDR3 DNA sequence: TGTGCCAGCAGCTTATCGGGAGCGGGAGTCGGTGATACGCAGTATTTT.

The chain combines TRBV6-5 with TRBJ2-1; 7 bases agree with TRBD2. The CDR3 is made up of 15 amino acids. V shed 2 bases and J 3 bases; nucleotides not matched to a gene: 4. The germline V gene has CDR1 MNHEY and CDR2 SVGAGI. For the CDR3, the DNA is TGTGCCAGCAGTTACGTTGGGAGGGGCTACAATGAGCAGTTCTTC. It specifies CASSYVGRGYNEQFF.

V and J are TRBV20-1 and TRBJ1-4; D gene uncertain. The germline V and J ends were trimmed by 8 bases and 7 bases, with 11 bases remaining between them. This CDR3 has 11 amino acids. Germline values: CDR1 DFQATT, CDR2 SNEGSKA (reference sequence). CDR3 sequence: CSSSSLEKLFF. Here the CDR3 DNA reads TGCAGTTCCTCGTCCCTTGAAAAACTGTTTTTT.

As to this clone: The same CDR3 also results from other DNA sequences found in this sample. The chain is built from TRBV19 and TRBJ1-5; maybe TRBD1 (5 bases). Trimming removed 3 bases from V and 4 bases from J, with 7 bases in between. CDR3 length equals 13 residues. Germline V gene lookup returns CDR1 LNHDA and CDR2 SQIVND (reference sequence). In DNA, the CDR3 is TGTGCCAGTAGTATCGGGGGAAATCAGCCCCAGCATTTT. Translation: CASSIGGNQPQHF.

The chain carries TRBV5-6 and TRBJ1-2; unclear D gene. Germline V lookup: CDR1 SGHDT, CDR2 YYEEEE. The CDR3 contains 13 residues. V lost 3 bases to trimming and J lost 0 bases, with 6 bases between them. DNA of the CDR3: TGTGCCAGCAGCTCGGTGACTAACTATGGCTACACCTTC. This gives the protein CASSSVTNYGYTF.

Written as DNA, the CDR3 is TGCGCCAGCAGCTTGGTTGCAGGGGGCGGGAATTCACCCCTCCACTTT. Amino acids: CASSLVAGGGNSPLHF. This chain connects TRBV5-1 to TRBJ1-6; TRBD1 matches 8 bases. Losses at the gene ends were 0 bases for V and 7 bases for J; bases not matched to a gene: 6. CDR3 length equals 16 residues. In germline, CDR1 is SGHRS, CDR2 YFSETQ.

The rearrangement links TRBV27 to TRBJ1-2, with 12 bases lining up with TRBD1. V was clipped by 5 bases and J by 6 bases; unmatched bases: 7. This CDR3 is built from 15 residues. Per the germline V gene, CDR1 is MNHEY and CDR2 is SMNVEV (reference sequence). The CDR3 DNA sequence: TGTGCCAGCAGTCCTCCGGGACAGGGGGCACATGGCTACACCTTC. Translation gives CASSPPGQGAHGYTF.

In regard to this clone: One junction end does not reproduce the germline sequence, and a read error may be involved. The V call is TRBV7-7, the J call TRBJ2-5; D remains ambiguous. Per the germline V gene, CDR1 is SSHAT and CDR2 is FNYEAQ (reference sequence). CDR3 length: 15 amino acids. The CDR3 nucleotides read TGTGCTAGCAGCTTAGGCGGCAGTAACCAAGAGACCCAGTACTTC. This translates into CASSLGGSNQETQYF.

As DNA, the CDR3 is TGCGCCAGCAGCTTGGTGGCGGCCGTAGGGGGCCCTTCCTACGAGCAGTACTTC. It translates to CASSLVAAVGGPSYEQYF. The chain employs TRBV5-1 and TRBJ2-7; 7 bases are a match to TRBD1. The CDR3 is 18 residues long. The V gene's germline CDR1 is SGHRS and CDR2 YFSETQ. Trimming removed 0 bases from V and 1 base from J; junction bases left unmatched: 13.

V usage is TRBV7-2 and J usage is TRBJ2-7, with D tentatively TRBD1 (6 bases). The CDR3 length is 13 residues. V shed 3 bases and J shed 6 bases, with 12 bases lying between them. CDR1 SGHTA and CDR2 FQGNSA come from the germline V gene. DNA for the CDR3: TGTGCCAGCAGCTTGGGATGGGGGCCCGAGCAGTACTTC. It yields the protein CASSLGWGPEQYF.

Note on this clone: Other nucleotide sequences in the sample specify the same CDR3. J is TRBJ1-5 and V is TRBV19; D not resolved. V lost 3 bases and J lost 5, with 8 bases in between. The CDR3 runs 13 residues. Germline CDR1 is LNHDA and CDR2 is SQIVND (reference sequence). CDR3 amino acids: CASSIAGDQPQHF. The CDR3 bases are TGTGCCAGTAGTATTGCCGGGGATCAGCCCCAGCATTTT. The complete variable domain, with remaining parts taken from reference TRBV19 and TRBJ1-5, reads DGGITQSPKYLFRKEGQNVTLSCEQNLNHDAMYWYRQDPGQGLRLIYYSQIVNDFQKGDIAEGYSVSREKKESFPLTVTSAQKNPTAFYLCASSIAGDQPQHFGDGTRLSIL.

The gene calls are TRBV7-9 and TRBJ2-5, with TRBD2 matching 10 bases. Trimming cost V 7 bases and J 0 bases; bases outside gene matches: 8. The CDR3 spans 16 residues. The germline CDR1 and CDR2 sequences are SEHNR and FQNEAQ (reference sequence). CDR3 DNA sequence: TGTGCCAGCACCTCGGGTAGCGGGGGGTACCAAGAGACCCAGTACTTC. It is translated as CASTSGSGGYQETQYF.

This sequence joins TRBV21-1 and TRBJ2-3; the D segment call TRBD2 is taken from the table without a DNA check. TRBV21-1 is a pseudogene. This CDR3 comprises 16 residues. The CDR3 bases are TGTGCCAGCAATGGGAGGGGGTATCCGTTCACAGATACGCAGTATTTT. This sequence encodes CASNGRGYPFTDTQYF.

The chain recombines TRBV19 with TRBJ2-7; TRBD2 aligns across 11 bases. This CDR3 has 14 residues. CDR1 is LNHDA, CDR2 SQIVND, per germline (reference sequence). Trimming at V came to 7 bases and at J to 7 bases, leaving 9 bases not matched to a gene. CDR3 DNA: TGTGCCAGTAACCAACTAGCGGGAGATGGTGAGCAGTACTTC. Its protein product is CASNQLAGDGEQYF.

This chain uses TRBV5-8 with TRBJ1-6; D unclear. Germline CDR1 and CDR2: SGHTS and YDEGEE. The CDR3 runs 15 residues. V lost 2 bases and J 6 bases, leaving 12 bases between the germline ends. CDR3 amino acids: CASSFLGAVNSPLHF. CDR3 nucleotide sequence: TGTGCCAGCAGCTTCCTAGGTGCGGTTAATTCACCCCTCCACTTT.